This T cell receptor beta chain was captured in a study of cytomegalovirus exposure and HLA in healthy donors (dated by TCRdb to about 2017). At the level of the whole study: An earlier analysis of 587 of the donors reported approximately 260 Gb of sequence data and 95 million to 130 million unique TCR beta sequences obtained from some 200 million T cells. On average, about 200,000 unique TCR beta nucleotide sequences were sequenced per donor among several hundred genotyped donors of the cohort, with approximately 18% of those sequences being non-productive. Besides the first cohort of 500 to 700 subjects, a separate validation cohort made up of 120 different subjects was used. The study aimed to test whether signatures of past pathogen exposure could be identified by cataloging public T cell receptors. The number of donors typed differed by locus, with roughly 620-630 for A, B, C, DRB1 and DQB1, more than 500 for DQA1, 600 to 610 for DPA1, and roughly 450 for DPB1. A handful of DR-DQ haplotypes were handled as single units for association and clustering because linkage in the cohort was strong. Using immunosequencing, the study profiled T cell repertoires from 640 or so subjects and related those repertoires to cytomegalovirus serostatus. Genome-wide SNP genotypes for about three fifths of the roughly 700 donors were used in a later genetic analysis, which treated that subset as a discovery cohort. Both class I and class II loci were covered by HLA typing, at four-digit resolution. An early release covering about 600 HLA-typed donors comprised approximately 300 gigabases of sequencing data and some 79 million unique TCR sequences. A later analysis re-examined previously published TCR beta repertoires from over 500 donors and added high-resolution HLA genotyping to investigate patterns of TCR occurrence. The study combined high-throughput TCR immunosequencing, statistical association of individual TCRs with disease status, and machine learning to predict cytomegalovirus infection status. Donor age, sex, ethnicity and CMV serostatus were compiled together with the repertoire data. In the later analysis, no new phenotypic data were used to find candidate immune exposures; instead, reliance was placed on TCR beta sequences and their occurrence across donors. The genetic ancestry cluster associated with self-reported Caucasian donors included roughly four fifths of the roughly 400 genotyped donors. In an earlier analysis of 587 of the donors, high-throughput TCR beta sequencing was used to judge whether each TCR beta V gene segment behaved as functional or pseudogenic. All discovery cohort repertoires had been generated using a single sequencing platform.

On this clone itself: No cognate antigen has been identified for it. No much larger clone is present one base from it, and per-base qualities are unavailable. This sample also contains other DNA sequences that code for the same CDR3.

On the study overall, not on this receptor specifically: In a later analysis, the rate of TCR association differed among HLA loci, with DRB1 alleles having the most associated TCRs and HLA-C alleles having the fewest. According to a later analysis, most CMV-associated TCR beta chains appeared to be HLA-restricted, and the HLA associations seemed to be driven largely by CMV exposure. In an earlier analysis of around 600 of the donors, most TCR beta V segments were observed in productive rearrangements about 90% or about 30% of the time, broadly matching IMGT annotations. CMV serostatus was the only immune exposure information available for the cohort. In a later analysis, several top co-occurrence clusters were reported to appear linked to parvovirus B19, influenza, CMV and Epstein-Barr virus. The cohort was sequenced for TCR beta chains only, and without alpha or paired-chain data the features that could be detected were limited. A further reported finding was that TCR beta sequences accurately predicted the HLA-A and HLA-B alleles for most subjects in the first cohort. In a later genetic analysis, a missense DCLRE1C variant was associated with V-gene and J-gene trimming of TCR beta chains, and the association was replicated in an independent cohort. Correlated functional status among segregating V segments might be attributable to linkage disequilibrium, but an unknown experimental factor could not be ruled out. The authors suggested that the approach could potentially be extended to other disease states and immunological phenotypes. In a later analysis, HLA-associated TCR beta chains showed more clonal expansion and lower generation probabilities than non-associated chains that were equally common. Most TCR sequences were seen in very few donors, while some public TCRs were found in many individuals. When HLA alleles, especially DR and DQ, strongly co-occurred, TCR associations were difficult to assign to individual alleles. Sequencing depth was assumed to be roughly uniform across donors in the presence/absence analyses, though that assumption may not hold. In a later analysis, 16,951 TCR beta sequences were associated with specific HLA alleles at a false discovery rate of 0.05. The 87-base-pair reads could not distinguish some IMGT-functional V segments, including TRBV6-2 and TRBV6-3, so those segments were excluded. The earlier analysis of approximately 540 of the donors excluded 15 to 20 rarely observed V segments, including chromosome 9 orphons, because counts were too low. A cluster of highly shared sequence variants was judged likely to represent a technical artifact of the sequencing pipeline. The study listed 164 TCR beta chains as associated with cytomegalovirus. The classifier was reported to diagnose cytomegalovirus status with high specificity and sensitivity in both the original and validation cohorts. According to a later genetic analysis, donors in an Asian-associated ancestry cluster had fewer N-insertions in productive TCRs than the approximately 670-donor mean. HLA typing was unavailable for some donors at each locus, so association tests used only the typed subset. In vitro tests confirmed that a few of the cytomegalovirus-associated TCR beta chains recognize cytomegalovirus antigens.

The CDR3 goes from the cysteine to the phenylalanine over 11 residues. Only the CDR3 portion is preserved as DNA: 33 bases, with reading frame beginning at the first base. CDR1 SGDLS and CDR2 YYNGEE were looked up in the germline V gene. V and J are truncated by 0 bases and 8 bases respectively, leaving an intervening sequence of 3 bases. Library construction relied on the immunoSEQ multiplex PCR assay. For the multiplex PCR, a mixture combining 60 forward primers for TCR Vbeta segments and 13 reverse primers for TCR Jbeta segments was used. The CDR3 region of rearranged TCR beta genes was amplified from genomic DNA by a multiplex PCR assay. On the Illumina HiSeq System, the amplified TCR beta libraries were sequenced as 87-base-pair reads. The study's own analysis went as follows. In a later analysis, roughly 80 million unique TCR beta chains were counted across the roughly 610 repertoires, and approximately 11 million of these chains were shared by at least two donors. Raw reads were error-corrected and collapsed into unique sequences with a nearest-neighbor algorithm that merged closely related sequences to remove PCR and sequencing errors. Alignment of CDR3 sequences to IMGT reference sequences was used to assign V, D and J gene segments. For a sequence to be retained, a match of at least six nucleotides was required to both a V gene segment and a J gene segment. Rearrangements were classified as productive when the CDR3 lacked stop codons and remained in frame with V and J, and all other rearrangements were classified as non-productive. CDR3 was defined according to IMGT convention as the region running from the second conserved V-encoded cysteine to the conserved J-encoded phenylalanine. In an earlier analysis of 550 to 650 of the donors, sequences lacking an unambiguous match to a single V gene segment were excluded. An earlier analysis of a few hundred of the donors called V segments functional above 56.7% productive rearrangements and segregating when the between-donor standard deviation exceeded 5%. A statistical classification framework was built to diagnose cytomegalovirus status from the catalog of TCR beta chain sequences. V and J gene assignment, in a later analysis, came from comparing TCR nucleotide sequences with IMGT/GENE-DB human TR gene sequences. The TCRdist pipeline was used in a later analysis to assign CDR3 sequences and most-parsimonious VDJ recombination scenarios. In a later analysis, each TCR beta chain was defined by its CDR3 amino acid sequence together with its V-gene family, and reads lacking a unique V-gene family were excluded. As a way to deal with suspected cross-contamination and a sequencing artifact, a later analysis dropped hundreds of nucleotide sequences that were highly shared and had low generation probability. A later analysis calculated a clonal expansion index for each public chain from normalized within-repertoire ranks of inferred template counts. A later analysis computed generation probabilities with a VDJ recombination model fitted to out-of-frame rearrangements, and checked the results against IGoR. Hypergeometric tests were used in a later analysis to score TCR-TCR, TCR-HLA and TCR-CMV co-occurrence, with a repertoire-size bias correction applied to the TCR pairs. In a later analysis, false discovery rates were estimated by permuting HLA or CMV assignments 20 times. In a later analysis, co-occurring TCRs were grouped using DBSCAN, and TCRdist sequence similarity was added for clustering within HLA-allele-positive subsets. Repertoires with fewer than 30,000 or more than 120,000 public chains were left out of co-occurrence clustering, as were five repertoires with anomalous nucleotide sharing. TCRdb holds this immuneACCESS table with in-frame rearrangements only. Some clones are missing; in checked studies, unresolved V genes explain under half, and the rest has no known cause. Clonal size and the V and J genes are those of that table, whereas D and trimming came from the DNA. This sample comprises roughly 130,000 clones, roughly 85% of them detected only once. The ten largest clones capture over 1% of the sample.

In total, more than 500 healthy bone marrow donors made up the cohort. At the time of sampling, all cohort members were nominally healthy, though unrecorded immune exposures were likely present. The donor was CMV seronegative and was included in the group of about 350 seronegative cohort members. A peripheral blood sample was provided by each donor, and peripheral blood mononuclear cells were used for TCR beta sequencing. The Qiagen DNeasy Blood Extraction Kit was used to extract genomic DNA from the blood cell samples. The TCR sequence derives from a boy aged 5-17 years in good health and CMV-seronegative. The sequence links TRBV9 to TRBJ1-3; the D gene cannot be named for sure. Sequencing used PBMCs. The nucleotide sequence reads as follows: TGTGCCAGCAGCGTAGGCGACACCATATATTTT. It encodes CASSVGDTIYF.